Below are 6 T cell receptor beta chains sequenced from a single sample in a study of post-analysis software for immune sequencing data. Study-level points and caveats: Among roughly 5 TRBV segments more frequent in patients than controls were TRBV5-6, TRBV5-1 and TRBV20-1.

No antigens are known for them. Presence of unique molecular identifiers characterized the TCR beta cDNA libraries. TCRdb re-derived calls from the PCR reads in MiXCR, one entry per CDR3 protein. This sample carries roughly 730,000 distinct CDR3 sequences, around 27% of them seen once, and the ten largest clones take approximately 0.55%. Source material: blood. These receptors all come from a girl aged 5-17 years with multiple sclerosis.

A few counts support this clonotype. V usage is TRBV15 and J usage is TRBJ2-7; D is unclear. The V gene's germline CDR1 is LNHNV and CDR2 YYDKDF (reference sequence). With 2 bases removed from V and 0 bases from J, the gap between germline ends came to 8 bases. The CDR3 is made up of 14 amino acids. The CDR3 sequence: CATSRSLHSYEQYF. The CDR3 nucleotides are TGTGCCACCAGCAGATCGTTACACTCCTACGAGCAGTACTTC. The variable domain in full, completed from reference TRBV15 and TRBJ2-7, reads DAMVIQNPRYQVTQFGKPVTLSCSQTLNHNVMYWYQQKSSQAPKLLFHYYDKDFNNEADTPDNFQSRRPNTSFCFLDIRSPGLGDTAMYLCATSRSLHSYEQYFGPGTRLTVT.

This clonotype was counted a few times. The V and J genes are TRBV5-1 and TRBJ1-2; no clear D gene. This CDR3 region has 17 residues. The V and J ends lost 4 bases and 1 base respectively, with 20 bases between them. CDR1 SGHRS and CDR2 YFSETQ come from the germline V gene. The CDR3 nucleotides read TGCGCCAGCAGCCTTGGCTTGAGGGTTTCGGGTAACTATGGCTACACCTTC. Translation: CASSLGLRVSGNYGYTF. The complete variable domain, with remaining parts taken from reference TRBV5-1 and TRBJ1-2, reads KAGVTQTPRYLIKTRGQQVTLSCSPISGHRSVSWYQQTPGQGLQFLFEYFSETQRNKGNFPGRFSGRQFSNSRSEMNVSTLELGDSALYLCASSLGLRVSGNYGYTFGSGTRLTVV.

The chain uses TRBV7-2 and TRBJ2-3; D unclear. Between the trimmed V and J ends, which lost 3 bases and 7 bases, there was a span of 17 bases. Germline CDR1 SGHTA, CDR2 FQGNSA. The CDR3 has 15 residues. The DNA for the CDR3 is TGTGCCAGCAGCTTTCCAGAGGTAGTTCTCTATACGCAGTATTTT. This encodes CASSFPEVVLYTQYF.

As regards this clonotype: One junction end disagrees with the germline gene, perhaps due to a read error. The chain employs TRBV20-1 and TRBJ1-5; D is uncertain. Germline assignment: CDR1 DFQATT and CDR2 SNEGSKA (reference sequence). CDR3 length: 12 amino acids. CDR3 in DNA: TGTAGTGCGGCTAATAGCAATCAGCCCCAGCATTTT. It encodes CSAANSNQPQHF.

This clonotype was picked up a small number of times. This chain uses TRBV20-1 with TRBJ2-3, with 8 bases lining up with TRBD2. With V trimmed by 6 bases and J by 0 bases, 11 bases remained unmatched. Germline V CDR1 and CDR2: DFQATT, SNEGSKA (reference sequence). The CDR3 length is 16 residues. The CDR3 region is CSAVVPSGYSTDTQYF. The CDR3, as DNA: TGCAGTGCCGTAGTACCTAGCGGGTATAGCACAGATACGCAGTATTTT.

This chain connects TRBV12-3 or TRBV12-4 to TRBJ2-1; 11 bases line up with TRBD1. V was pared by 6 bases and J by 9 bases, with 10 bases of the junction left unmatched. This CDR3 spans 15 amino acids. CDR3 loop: CASRPGQGALFEQFF. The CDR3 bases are TGTGCCAGCAGACCCGGACAGGGGGCGTTGTTTGAGCAGTTCTTC.